One sample yielded the 28 T cell receptor beta chains listed below, sequenced in a study of OX40 agonist ivuxolimab in advanced cancers. To prepare the library, the immunoSEQ multiplex PCR assay was applied. TCRdb obtained this table from immuneACCESS and retained in-frame rearrangements with V and J assigned. These tables miss some clones; where compared with another copy, unresolved V genes account for less than half of the shortfall, and the remainder is unexplained. The sample table holds tens of thousands of clones, of which about 92% were seen once. 1.5% to 2% of the sample belongs to the ten largest clones. The specimen was CD4+ or CD8+ T cells sorted from blood, collected in a trial of the OX40 agonist ivuxolimab. All receptors derive from an adult with an advanced solid tumor such as melanoma, head and neck, liver or kidney cancer.

J is TRBJ1-6 and V is TRBV5-1, with unresolved D. Trimming shortened V by 1 base and J by 0 bases, and 8 bases separated the two germline ends. Germline V gene sequence: CDR1 SGHRS, CDR2 YFSETQ. This CDR3 region has 16 residues. Here the CDR3 reads CASSLWGSSYNSPLHF. Written as DNA, the CDR3 is TGCGCCAGCAGCTTGTGGGGAAGCTCCTATAATTCACCCCTCCACTTT.

The CDR3, as DNA: TGCGCCAGCACTCTTTGTCTAGCGGGGGGATCGGGGACCCAGTACTTC. Amino acid sequence: CASTLCLAGGSGTQYF. The rearrangement joins TRBV23-1 to TRBJ2-5; 11 bases fit TRBD2. TRBV23-1 is known as an ORF, though its function is uncertain. Trimming cost V 7 bases and J 7 bases; bases outside gene matches: 14. CDR3 size: 16 residues.

The J gene is TRBJ1-4, the V gene TRBV28; D may be TRBD1 (6 bases). The germline gives CDR1 MDHEN, CDR2 SYDVKM. The CDR3 covers 15 residues. Trimming took 5 bases from V and 7 from J, leaving 17 bases between them. Written as DNA, the CDR3 is TGTGCCAGCAGTACCCGGACAGCGGGAGGTGAAAAACTGTTTTTT. It is translated as CASSTRTAGGEKLFF.

V usage is TRBV28 and J usage is TRBJ1-2; D gene ambiguous. Looked up from germline, CDR1 is MDHEN and CDR2 is SYDVKM. There are 14 residues in the CDR3. Trimming left V 2 bases short and J 2 bases short, with 9 bases between. The CDR3 DNA sequence: TGTGCCAGCAGTTTAGAGCAGACCAACTATGGCTACACCTTC. This gives the protein CASSLEQTNYGYTF.

J is TRBJ1-1 and V is TRBV5-1; D is ambiguous. The CDR3 loop spans 14 amino acids. In germline, CDR1 is SGHRS, CDR2 YFSETQ. V dropped 0 bases and J dropped 4 bases, with 10 bases sitting between them. The CDR3 loop is CASSLDYGVTEAFF. DNA for the CDR3: TGCGCCAGCAGCTTGGATTATGGGGTCACTGAAGCTTTCTTT.

CDR3 loop: CASKVGDRWGGTEAFF. For the CDR3, the DNA is TGTGCCAGCAAAGTGGGGGACAGGTGGGGAGGCACTGAAGCTTTCTTT. The V call is TRBV28, the J call TRBJ1-1; 8 bases map to TRBD1. V shed 7 bases, J shed 4 bases, and the junction held 14 bases outside the gene matches. From germline, CDR1 is MDHEN and CDR2 SYDVKM. This CDR3 is 16 amino acids long.

The chain joins TRBV5-1 to TRBJ2-2; no definite D call. V dropped 2 bases and J dropped 0 bases, with 11 bases sitting between them. The CDR3 has 16 amino acids. Germline assignment: CDR1 SGHRS and CDR2 YFSETQ. In DNA, the CDR3 is TGCGCCAGCAGCTTCTTAGACGGACCGAACACCGGGGAGCTGTTTTTT. Translating gives CASSFLDGPNTGELFF.

With regard to this clone: At one boundary the junction diverges from the germline segment, which might be a read error. The chain joins TRBV5-1 to TRBJ2-5; the D gene could be TRBD1 or TRBD2 (6 bases each). CDR3 length: 14 amino acids. From germline, CDR1 is SGHRS and CDR2 YFSETQ. CDR3 nucleotides: TGCGCCAGCGGCTTTGGGGGGCACCAAGAGACCCAGTACTTC. Translating gives CASGFGGHQETQYF.

A note on this clone: The same CDR3 arises from other DNA sequences in this sample as well. CDR3: CASSPTENTEAFF. CDR3 in DNA: TGTGCCAGCTCGCCGACAGAGAACACTGAAGCTTTCTTT. V gene TRBV18 combines with J gene TRBJ1-1; the D gene is possibly TRBD1 (5 bases). The CDR3 has 13 amino acids. With 6 bases removed from V and 1 base from J, the gap between germline ends came to 9 bases. The germline V gene has CDR1 KGHSH and CDR2 LQKENI.

The chain combines TRBV6-5 with TRBJ2-3; 7 bases align to TRBD1. The ends lost 5 bases at V and 3 bases at J; junction bases unmatched: 8. CDR3 length: 15 residues. The germline CDR1 and CDR2 sequences are MNHEY and SVGAGI. The DNA for the CDR3 is TGTGCCAGCAGTCCACAGGGGTCAGGAACAGATACGCAGTATTTT. Amino acids: CASSPQGSGTDTQYF.

The chain couples TRBV2 to TRBJ1-4, with unresolved D. The germline V and J ends were trimmed by 7 bases and 0 bases, with 12 bases remaining between them. The germline gives CDR1 SNHLY, CDR2 FYNNEI. The CDR3 is made up of 15 amino acids. CDR3 protein: CASTRESATNEKLFF. The CDR3 nucleotides read TGTGCCAGCACTAGGGAATCTGCAACTAATGAAAAACTGTTTTTT.

This clone was seen just once. The rearrangement joins TRBV28 to TRBJ1-2; no definite D call. V was pared by 8 bases and J by 1 base, with 17 bases between. The CDR3 loop spans 15 amino acids. Germline CDR1 is MDHEN and CDR2 is SYDVKM. The CDR3 nucleotides are TGTGCCAGCGCCACCTGGGCAGCCCTTAACTATGGCTACACCTTC. Amino acid sequence: CASATWAALNYGYTF.

The chain joins TRBV9 to TRBJ2-1, with 7 bases fitting TRBD1. V shed 4 bases, J shed 3 bases, and the junction held 7 bases outside the gene matches. This CDR3 comprises 15 residues. Germline V CDR1 and CDR2: SGDLS, YYNGEE. The CDR3 DNA follows: TGTGCCAGCAGCTTAGACAGGGAGCGCTACAATGAGCAGTTCTTC. This sequence encodes CASSLDRERYNEQFF.

J is TRBJ2-1 and V is TRBV6-4; 7 bases are shared with TRBD2. The CDR3 length is 13 residues. J was trimmed by 6 bases and V by 6 bases; bases with no gene match: 5. Germline V gene sequence: CDR1 MRHNA, CDR2 SNTAGT. The CDR3 reads CASSPSGPNEQFF. CDR3 nucleotide sequence: TGTGCCAGCAGCCCTAGCGGCCCCAATGAGCAGTTCTTC.

The chain joins TRBV7-2 to TRBJ1-2; 8 positions agree with TRBD1. Per germline, CDR1 SGHTA and CDR2 FQGNSA. The trim removed 3 bases at V and 4 bases at J, leaving 4 bases unmatched. The CDR3 is 14 residues long. The CDR3 region has the DNA TGTGCCAGCAGCTTCGGACAGGGCGTCTATGGCTACACCTTC. Translation gives CASSFGQGVYGYTF.

V usage is TRBV18 and J usage is TRBJ2-5; 9 bases line up with TRBD1. The CDR3 totals 15 residues. The V segment lost 3 bases and the J segment 2 bases; nucleotides outside the gene matches: 4. Germline values: CDR1 KGHSH, CDR2 LQKENI. The DNA of the CDR3 is TGTGCCAGCTCACCGACAGGGGGAGAGCAAGAGACCCAGTACTTC. Translation: CASSPTGGEQETQYF.

V usage is TRBV5-1 and J usage is TRBJ2-2; TRBD1 matches 7 bases. Germline loops: CDR1 SGHRS, CDR2 YFSETQ. Unmatched junction bases numbered 8, after V lost 3 bases and J lost 3 bases. The CDR3 runs to 16 residues. CDR3 region: CASSSATGLDTGELFF. The CDR3 DNA sequence: TGCGCCAGCAGCTCCGCGACAGGGCTGGACACCGGGGAGCTGTTTTTT.

This clone was counted a single time. The chain is built from TRBV19 and TRBJ2-3; a weak D match, TRBD2 (6 bases). The germline gives CDR1 LNHDA, CDR2 SQIVND (reference sequence). The CDR3 is 14 amino acids. Trimming cost V 8 bases and J 2 bases, with 14 bases left between them. The CDR3 loop reads CASWSSGLTDTQYF. CDR3 bases: TGTGCCAGTTGGTCGAGCGGGCTCACAGATACGCAGTATTTT.

The chain combines TRBV6-1 with TRBJ1-1; D uncertain. The V gene's germline CDR1 is MNHNS and CDR2 SASEGT. The V and J ends lost 0 bases and 6 bases respectively, with 14 bases between them. The CDR3 sequence is 15 residues long. In DNA form, the CDR3 reads TGTGCCAGCAGTGAAGCGCGGGAAGTAAGCCCTGAAGCTTTCTTT. Translation: CASSEAREVSPEAFF.

This rearrangement joins TRBV10-3 to TRBJ2-1; D is ambiguous. The CDR3 covers 12 residues. Trimming cost V 0 bases and J 8 bases, with 5 bases left between them. Germline V gene sequence: CDR1 ENHRY, CDR2 SYGVKD. The CDR3 is CAISESQDEQFF. The CDR3 DNA reads as TGTGCCATCAGTGAGTCCCAGGATGAGCAGTTCTTC.

The chain employs TRBV28 and TRBJ2-2, with 13 bases lining up with TRBD2. The CDR3 extends over 16 amino acids. Germline CDR1 MDHEN, CDR2 SYDVKM. Trimming removed 6 bases from V and 3 bases from J; junction bases left unmatched: 4. The CDR3 nucleotides read TGTGCCAGCAGGACTGGACTAGCGGGAGACACCGGGGAGCTGTTTTTT. Translation: CASRTGLAGDTGELFF.

This chain connects TRBV9 to TRBJ2-2; D gene unclear. The CDR3 covers 12 residues. V shed 2 bases and J shed 3 bases, with 2 bases lying between them. The germline CDR1 and CDR2 sequences are SGDLS and YYNGEE. CDR3 region: CASSVYTGELFF. CDR3 bases: TGTGCCAGCAGCGTTTACACCGGGGAGCTGTTTTTT.

The chain recombines TRBV28 with TRBJ1-1; D not resolved. CDR3 length: 12 residues. The V and J ends lost 6 bases and 6 bases respectively, with 11 bases between them. The germline gives CDR1 MDHEN, CDR2 SYDVKM. Here the CDR3 reads CASSLSSAEAFF. The CDR3 DNA reads TGTGCCAGCAGCCTTAGTTCCGCTGAAGCTTTCTTT.

This chain joins TRBV7-2 and TRBJ2-7, with 9 bases matching TRBD2. Germline loops: CDR1 SGHTA, CDR2 FQGNSA. This CDR3 has 13 amino acids. V lost 2 bases and J lost 6; bases outside the gene matches: 2. CDR3 in amino acids: CASSLRREGEQYF. DNA of the CDR3: TGTGCCAGCAGCTTAAGGCGGGAGGGCGAGCAGTACTTC.

In regard to this clone: At one boundary the junction diverges from the germline segment, which might be a read error. The J gene is TRBJ1-5, the V gene TRBV28, with 9 nucleotides matching TRBD1. Germline CDR1 reads MDHEN; CDR2 reads SYDVKM. The CDR3 covers 15 residues. This CDR3 is CASSTTRQGDQSQHF. CDR3 DNA: TGTGCCAGCAGTACTACCCGACAGGGGGATCAGTCCCAGCATTTT.

In its sample, this clone was seen once. This chain uses TRBV21-1 with TRBJ2-5; whether TRBD2, the table's D call, matches the DNA was not checked. TRBV21-1 is a pseudogene locus. The CDR3 contains 16 residues. The CDR3 DNA follows: TGTGCCAGCAGCAATGGATCGGGGGGCCCCGCGGAGACCCAGTACTTC. It is translated as CASSNGSGGPAETQYF.

The chain couples TRBV6-1 to TRBJ2-7; the D is unclear. With 6 bases removed from V and 2 bases from J, the gap between germline ends came to 14 bases. The CDR3 is 14 amino acids. From germline, CDR1 is MNHNS and CDR2 SASEGT. In DNA, the CDR3 is TGTGCCAGCAGCAGTTACCCCGGAACCTACGAGCAGTACTTC. It encodes CASSSYPGTYEQYF.

The CDR3 spells CASSLGTLSTDTQYF. In nucleotides, the CDR3 is TGCGCCAGCAGCTTAGGGACCCTTAGCACAGATACGCAGTATTTT. The chain combines TRBV5-1 with TRBJ2-3; D is perhaps TRBD1 or TRBD2 (5 bases each). Trimming left V 2 bases short and J 0 bases short, with 10 bases between. From germline, CDR1 is SGHRS and CDR2 YFSETQ. The CDR3 length is 15 residues.